The 21 T cell receptor beta chains given below trace back to one sample, sequenced in a study of blood T cell repertoires in COVID-19. Using immunoSEQ multiplex PCR, the repertoire was profiled, and TCRdb retains in-frame clones only, with some absent. The sample has over 100,000 clones; 84% are singletons. Sequenced sample: peripheral blood. Source of these receptors: a human donor in a cohort sampled during active COVID-19.

The rearrangement uses TRBV5-1 and TRBJ2-7, with 9 bases matching TRBD2. The CDR3 sequence is 16 residues long. Germline V lookup: CDR1 SGHRS, CDR2 YFSETQ. V was clipped by 0 bases and J by 4 bases; unmatched bases: 8. CDR3 sequence: CASSLAAGGPEYEQYF. DNA for the CDR3: TGCGCCAGCAGCTTGGCGGCGGGGGGGCCTGAGTACGAGCAGTACTTC. Variable domain in full (rest from reference TRBV5-1 and TRBJ2-7): KAGVTQTPRYLIKTRGQQVTLSCSPISGHRSVSWYQQTPGQGLQFLFEYFSETQRNKGNFPGRFSGRQFSNSRSEMNVSTLELGDSALYLCASSLAAGGPEYEQYFGPGTRLTVT.

This clone was counted only a few times. The chain links TRBV3-1 (or the pseudogene TRBV3-2) to TRBJ2-5; the match to TRBD2 covers 7 bases. The CDR3 consists of 16 residues. Germline assignment: CDR1 LGHDT and CDR2 YNNKEL (reference sequence). V lost 3 bases and J lost 4; bases outside the gene matches: 11. The CDR3: CASSQRLAAGGETQYF. The CDR3 nucleotides are TGTGCCAGCAGCCAGCGGCTAGCGGCAGGAGGAGAGACCCAGTACTTC.

The rearrangement joins TRBV3-1 (or the pseudogene TRBV3-2) to TRBJ1-1; D is possibly TRBD1 (5 bases). The CDR3 has 16 amino acids. Germline-derived CDR1 and CDR2 are LGHDT and YNNKEL (reference sequence). The germline V and J ends were trimmed by 2 bases and 0 bases, with 13 bases remaining between them. CDR3 residues: CASSQSWGGVNTEAFF. The CDR3 nucleotides read TGTGCCAGCAGCCAATCGTGGGGAGGGGTGAACACTGAAGCTTTCTTT.

The J gene is TRBJ2-5, the V gene TRBV24-1, with D possibly matching TRBD2 (5 bases). The CDR3 extends over 14 amino acids. Germline V CDR1 and CDR2: KGHDR, SFDVKD. V was pared by 6 bases and J by 1 base, with 11 bases between. In DNA form, the CDR3 reads TGTGCCACCAGTAGGCGGGTTGGCCAAGAGACCCAGTACTTC. It encodes CATSRRVGQETQYF.

This rearrangement joins TRBV12-5 to TRBJ1-1; 9 positions match TRBD1. The J segment lost 6 bases and the V segment lost 0 bases, leaving 14 bases of the junction unmatched. The CDR3 has 18 amino acids. The germline V gene encodes CDR1 LGHNT and CDR2 FRNRAP. CDR3 sequence reads: CASGLVLGQGSGRAEAFF. CDR3 DNA: TGTGCTAGTGGTTTGGTATTGGGACAGGGCTCCGGAAGGGCTGAAGCTTTCTTT. The full variable domain, completed using reference TRBV12-5 and TRBJ1-1, is DARVTQTPRHKVTEMGQEVTMRCQPILGHNTVFWYRQTMMQGLELLAYFRNRAPLDDSGMPKDRFSAEMPDATLATLKIQPSEPRDSAVYFCASGLVLGQGSGRAEAFFGQGTRLTVV.

The chain carries TRBV6-5 and TRBJ1-2, with a possible D match to TRBD1 (6 bases). Trimming shortened V by 7 bases and J by 3 bases, and 12 bases separated the two germline ends. The germline V gene encodes CDR1 MNHEY and CDR2 SVGAGI. CDR3 length: 13 amino acids. The CDR3 protein is CASTDRTDYGYTF. DNA for the CDR3: TGTGCCAGCACGGACAGAACCGACTATGGCTACACCTTC.

The chain uses TRBV7-9 and TRBJ2-7; 7 bases are shared with TRBD1. The germline CDR1 and CDR2 sequences are SEHNR and FQNEAQ (reference sequence). V was pared by 5 bases and J by 0 bases, with 13 bases of the junction left unmatched. CDR3 length: 17 residues. CDR3 region: CASSPPSWTGLSYEQYF. In nucleotides, the CDR3 is TGTGCCAGCAGCCCCCCCTCCTGGACAGGTCTCTCCTACGAGCAGTACTTC.

This clone was picked up one time. The V and J genes are TRBV6-2 or TRBV6-3 and TRBJ2-3; 8 bases fit TRBD2. J was trimmed by 9 bases and V by 2 bases; bases with no gene match: 7. This CDR3 spans 14 amino acids. Germline V gives CDR1 MNHEY, CDR2 SVGEGT. CDR3 sequence reads: CASSYSTGGPTQYF. Written as DNA, the CDR3 is TGTGCCAGCAGTTACAGCACGGGGGGGCCCACGCAGTATTTT.

The J gene is TRBJ1-1, the V gene TRBV4-3; possible D gene TRBD1, 5 bases. The germline CDR1 and CDR2 sequences are LGHNA and YSLEER. The CDR3 runs 13 residues. V was clipped by 4 bases and J by 5 bases, with 11 bases between them. In nucleotides, the CDR3 is TGCGCCAGCAGCCCCCGGGGGGAGACTGAAGCTTTCTTT. Amino acid sequence: CASSPRGETEAFF.

Here the CDR3 DNA reads TGTGCCAGCAGCAAAGCGCTCAAGGAGCGAAAGAGCTCCTACGAGCAGTACTTC. Protein product: CASSKALKERKSSYEQYF. This sequence joins TRBV21-1 and TRBJ2-7; TRBD2 was called by the table and not checked on the DNA. TRBV21-1 is assigned pseudogene status. The CDR3 length is 18 residues.

J is TRBJ2-5 and V is TRBV2; D is undetermined. Germline CDR1 and CDR2: SNHLY and FYNNEI. The CDR3 has 11 amino acids. V shed 7 bases and J shed 9 bases, with 12 bases lying between them. The CDR3 here is CASTRTVSQYF. DNA of the CDR3: TGTGCCAGCACCAGAACCGTGTCCCAGTACTTC. Variable domain in full (rest from reference TRBV2 and TRBJ2-5): EPEVTQTPSHQVTQMGQEVILRCVPISNHLYFYWYRQILGQKVEFLVSFYNNEISEKSEIFDDQFSVERPDGSNFTLKIRSTKLEDSAMYFCASTRTVSQYFGPGTRLLVL.

A few counts support this clone. V gene TRBV11-1 combines with J gene TRBJ1-2; weak D call: TRBD1 (5 bases). Germline V CDR1 and CDR2: SGHAT, FQDESV (reference sequence). The CDR3 covers 15 residues. V lost 5 bases and J 0 bases, leaving 13 bases between the germline ends. CDR3 region: CASSPAGFANYGYTF. The CDR3 coding sequence is TGTGCCAGCAGCCCTGCAGGGTTCGCTAACTATGGCTACACCTTC.

The J gene is TRBJ1-1, the V gene TRBV9; D perhaps matches TRBD1 (6 bases). The CDR3 extends over 15 amino acids. The germline V gene has CDR1 SGDLS and CDR2 YYNGEE. Trimming took 0 bases from V and 2 from J, leaving 11 bases between them. The DNA of the CDR3 is TGTGCCAGCAGCGTAGCGGGACACTCAAACACTGAAGCTTTCTTT. It is translated as CASSVAGHSNTEAFF.

The chain employs TRBV28 and TRBJ1-5; 10 bases line up with TRBD1. V was clipped by 8 bases and J by 5 bases; unmatched bases: 3. This CDR3 has 13 residues. Germline assignment: CDR1 MDHEN and CDR2 SYDVKM. The CDR3 loop is CASGTGAYQPQHF. DNA of the CDR3: TGTGCCAGCGGGACAGGGGCTTATCAGCCCCAGCATTTT.

This rearrangement joins TRBV30 to TRBJ1-5; D may be TRBD1 (5 bases). This CDR3 spans 15 amino acids. CDR1 is GTSNPN and CDR2 is SVGIG in the germline V gene (reference sequence). V lost 1 base and J lost 2, with 12 bases in between. CDR3 bases: TGTGCCTGGAGTGCCAGGGTGAGCGGCAATCAGCCCCAGCATTTT. Translation gives CAWSARVSGNQPQHF.

The V and J genes are TRBV5-1 and TRBJ2-1; D not resolved. Germline lookup yields CDR1 SGHRS and CDR2 YFSETQ. This CDR3 has 15 residues. V dropped 1 base and J dropped 7 bases, with 15 bases sitting between them. The CDR3 sequence is CASSLFPRFYNEQFF. The CDR3 bases are TGCGCCAGCAGCTTGTTTCCCCGGTTCTATAATGAGCAGTTCTTC.

The V call is TRBV11-3, the J call TRBJ1-4; no definite D call. CDR3 length: 14 amino acids. Trimming shortened V by 1 base and J by 8 bases, and 11 bases separated the two germline ends. The V gene's germline CDR1 is SGHNT and CDR2 YENEEA. This CDR3 is CASSLALSSEKLFF. The CDR3 DNA reads as TGTGCCAGCAGCTTAGCTCTTAGCTCGGAAAAACTGTTTTTT.

In this sample, this clone turned up a few times. The chain carries TRBV14 and TRBJ1-4; no firm D call. Trimming pared 3 bases from V and 3 bases from J, leaving 8 bases between. The CDR3 runs 14 residues. Germline assignment: CDR1 SGHDN and CDR2 FVKESK. CDR3 coding DNA: TGTGCCAGCAGCCACGGAGCATCTAATGAAAAACTGTTTTTT. Protein: CASSHGASNEKLFF.

On this clone itself: Other DNA sequences within the sample encode an identical CDR3. The chain couples TRBV11-2 to TRBJ2-3; D remains ambiguous. The CDR3 is 13 amino acids. V lost 0 bases and J lost 4, with 5 bases in between. CDR1 is SGHAT and CDR2 is FQNNGV in the germline V gene. The CDR3 sequence: CASSLDRSDTQYF. CDR3 nucleotide sequence: TGTGCCAGCAGCTTAGATCGGTCAGATACGCAGTATTTT.

This clone was seen only a few times. This sequence joins TRBV28 and TRBJ1-5; TRBD1 agrees at 9 bases. CDR1 is MDHEN, CDR2 SYDVKM, per germline. The length of the CDR3 is 14 residues. V shed 6 bases and J 6 bases; nucleotides not matched to a gene: 6. The CDR3 bases are TGTGCCAGCAGGCCGGGACAGGGAGGTCAGCCCCAGCATTTT. Residues: CASRPGQGGQPQHF.

The chain uses TRBV9 and TRBJ2-2; possible D gene TRBD2, 6 bases. Per germline, CDR1 SGDLS and CDR2 YYNGEE. The CDR3 sequence is 17 residues long. Trimming stripped 4 bases from V and 6 bases from J, with 22 bases between. The CDR3 loop is CASSRQLGYGGSGELFF. CDR3 in DNA: TGTGCCAGCAGCCGGCAACTGGGATACGGGGGATCCGGGGAGCTGTTTTTT.